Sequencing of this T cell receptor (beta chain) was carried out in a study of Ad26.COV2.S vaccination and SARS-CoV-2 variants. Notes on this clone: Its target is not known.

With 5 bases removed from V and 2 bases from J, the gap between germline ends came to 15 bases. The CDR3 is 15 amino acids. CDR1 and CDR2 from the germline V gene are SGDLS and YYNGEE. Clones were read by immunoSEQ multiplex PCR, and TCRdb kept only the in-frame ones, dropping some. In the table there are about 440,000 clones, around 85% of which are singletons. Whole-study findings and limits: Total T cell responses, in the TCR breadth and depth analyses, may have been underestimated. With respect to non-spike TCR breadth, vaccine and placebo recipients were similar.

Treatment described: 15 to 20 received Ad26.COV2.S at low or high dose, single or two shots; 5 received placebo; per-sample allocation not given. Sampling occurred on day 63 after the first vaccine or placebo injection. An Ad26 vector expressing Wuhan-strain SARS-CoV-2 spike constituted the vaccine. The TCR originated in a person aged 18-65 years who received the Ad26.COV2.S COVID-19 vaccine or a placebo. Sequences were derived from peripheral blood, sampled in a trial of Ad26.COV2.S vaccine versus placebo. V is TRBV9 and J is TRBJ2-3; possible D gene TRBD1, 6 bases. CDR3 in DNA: TGTGCCAGCAGGAGAGGGGGTAGCGACACAGATACGCAGTATTTT. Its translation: CASRRGGSDTDTQYF.